These 9 T cell receptor beta chains came from one sample sequenced in a study of shared clonotypes between healthy human individuals (dated by TCRdb to 2020 to 2021). Libraries were constructed by the immunoSEQ multiplex PCR assay. TCRdb took over this immuneACCESS table, retaining in-frame rearrangements with V and J assigned. Such tables are incomplete; in checked studies, under half of the missing clones stem from an unresolved V gene, and the remainder is unexplained. This sample gives 700,000 to 950,000 clones in total; about 96% of them show up just once. The ten largest make up approximately 0.2% of the sample. For the CD8 naive samples, CD45RO-negative cells were positively selected for CCR7, yielding a CD45RA+CCR7+ population from which TemRA cells were excluded. The specimen sequenced was naive CD8+ T cells sorted from blood. What this sample's cell subset or site label stands for: CD45RA+CCR7+. These TCRs come from a man aged 25-45 years in good health.

The chain links TRBV9 to TRBJ2-5; 12 bases line up with TRBD2. Germline values: CDR1 SGDLS, CDR2 YYNGEE. The CDR3 runs 18 residues. With V trimmed by 0 bases and J by 5 bases, 11 bases remained unmatched. Written as DNA, the CDR3 is TGTGCCAGCAGCGTAGTACGGTTGACTAGCGGGAGAGGTGAGACCCAGTACTTC. Residues: CASSVVRLTSGRGETQYF.

The V call is TRBV4-1, the J call TRBJ2-2; D is unresolved. With 4 bases removed from V and 1 base from J, the gap between germline ends came to 10 bases. The CDR3 has 15 amino acids. CDR1 is MGHRA and CDR2 is YSYEKL in the germline V gene. CDR3 in amino acids: CASSLMGKNTGELFF. The DNA of the CDR3 is TGCGCCAGCAGCCTAATGGGCAAGAACACCGGGGAGCTGTTTTTT.

This sequence joins TRBV7-9 and TRBJ2-7; possibly TRBD1 for D (5 bases). From germline, CDR1 is SEHNR and CDR2 FQNEAQ (reference sequence). Trimming left V 0 bases short and J 1 base short, with 13 bases between. The CDR3 extends over 16 amino acids. Here the CDR3 reads CASSLAPGRPSYEQYF. Written as DNA, the CDR3 is TGTGCCAGCAGCTTAGCTCCAGGGCGCCCTTCCTACGAGCAGTACTTC. Full variable domain (outside the CDR3, taken from reference TRBV7-9 and TRBJ2-7): DTGVSQNPRHKITKRGQNVTFRCDPISEHNRLYWYRQTLGQGPEFLTYFQNEAQLEKSRLLSDRFSAERPKGSFSTLEIQRTEQGDSAMYLCASSLAPGRPSYEQYFGPGTRLTVT.

V is TRBV7-2 and J is TRBJ2-5; D is possibly TRBD1 (6 bases). V was clipped by 5 bases and J by 5 bases, with 21 bases between them. From germline, CDR1 is SGHTA and CDR2 FQGNSA. CDR3 length: 16 amino acids. CDR3 in amino acids: CASSRNRILRGETQYF. The CDR3 DNA follows: TGTGCCAGCAGCAGAAATCGAATACTCAGGGGTGAGACCCAGTACTTC.

The chain combines TRBV25-1 with TRBJ2-5; D is ambiguous. The CDR3 runs to 15 residues. V was pared by 0 bases and J by 4 bases, with 12 bases between. Germline CDR1 is MGHDK and CDR2 is SYGVNS. The DNA of the CDR3 is TGTGCCAGCAGTGAATATCTCGGACGTCCAGAGACCCAGTACTTC. It translates to CASSEYLGRPETQYF. The entire variable domain, with the rest obtained from reference TRBV25-1 and TRBJ2-5, is as follows: EADIYQTPRYLVIGTGKKITLECSQTMGHDKMYWYQQDPGMELHLIHYSYGVNSTEKGDLSSESTVSRIRTEHFPLTLESARPSHTSQYLCASSEYLGRPETQYFGPGTRLLVL.

The rearrangement uses TRBV10-3 and TRBJ2-7, with D possibly being TRBD2 (7 bases). The CDR3 contains 14 residues. Germline CDR1 ENHRY, CDR2 SYGVKD. With 1 base removed from V and 7 bases from J, the gap between germline ends came to 14 bases. Written as DNA, the CDR3 is TGTGCCATCAGTGAGTTTAGAGGGGGGGAAGAGCAGTACTTC. Translated: CAISEFRGGEEQYF.

The rearrangement uses TRBV29-1 and TRBJ2-1; D is ambiguous. The ends were cut back, 2 bases at V and 5 bases at J, with 4 bases in the middle. CDR1 is SQVTM, CDR2 ANQGSEA, per germline. The CDR3 is made up of 11 amino acids. CDR3: CSVESDNEQFF. CDR3 DNA: TGCAGCGTTGAATCGGACAATGAGCAGTTCTTC.

This chain joins TRBV7-9 and TRBJ2-7; tentatively, D is TRBD1 (6 bases). Per germline, CDR1 SEHNR and CDR2 FQNEAQ (reference sequence). Trimming removed 3 bases from V and 5 bases from J, with 11 bases in between. This CDR3 comprises 13 residues. The CDR3: CASSFQGSDEQYF. In DNA, the CDR3 is TGTGCCAGCAGCTTCCAGGGGAGCGACGAGCAGTACTTC.

This clone was seen a single time. This chain joins TRBV9 and TRBJ2-3; D call uncertain. The V end was cut by 0 bases, the J end by 0 bases, with 11 bases between. Looked up from germline, CDR1 is SGDLS and CDR2 is YYNGEE. CDR3 length: 16 residues. Here the CDR3 reads CASSVGITPSTDTQYF. The CDR3 DNA is TGTGCCAGCAGCGTAGGTATCACTCCAAGCACAGATACGCAGTATTTT. Looking up the rest from reference TRBV9 and TRBJ2-3 gives the full variable domain: DSGVTQTPKHLITATGQRVTLRCSPRSGDLSVYWYQQSLDQGLQFLIQYYNGEERAKGNILERFSAQQFPDLHSELNLSSLELGDSALYFCASSVGITPSTDTQYFGPGTRLTVL.